One sample yielded the 19 T cell receptor beta chains listed below, sequenced in a study of CD8+ T cells in alopecia areata. Reverse transcription of extracted RNA yielded cDNA, which provided the sequencing template. Sequencing used immunoSEQ multiplex PCR; TCRdb keeps in-frame clones, though not all of them. The sample carries over 150,000 clones, roughly 60% recorded once. The specimen comprised CD4+ T cells sorted from blood, sampled at week 0. The receptors here all came from a human donor with alopecia areata.

The chain employs TRBV5-1 and TRBJ2-2; 8 nucleotides match TRBD2. CDR1 is SGHRS and CDR2 is YFSETQ in the germline V gene. The J segment lost 5 bases and the V segment lost 0 bases, leaving 0 bases of the junction unmatched. The CDR3 is 14 amino acids. CDR3 protein: CASSLVAGTGELFF. In DNA, the CDR3 is TGCGCCAGCAGCTTGGTAGCGGGGACCGGGGAGCTGTTTTTT.

The CDR3 DNA reads as TGCGCCACCTCAACAGGGGGCCCAGATACGCAGTATTTT. This encodes CATSTGGPDTQYF. The chain joins TRBV5-1 to TRBJ2-3; TRBD1 agrees at 9 bases. The length of the CDR3 is 13 residues. Trimming removed 9 bases from V and 4 bases from J; junction bases left unmatched: 6. Germline V gene data show CDR1 as SGHRS and CDR2 as YFSETQ.

This clone showed up just once. V usage is TRBV20-1 and J usage is TRBJ2-1, with D possibly being TRBD1 (6 bases). V lost 6 bases and J 5 bases, leaving 8 bases between the germline ends. The CDR3 is 11 amino acids. Germline CDR1 reads DFQATT; CDR2 reads SNEGSKA (reference sequence). CDR3 sequence: CSASGDNEQFF. In DNA form, the CDR3 reads TGCAGTGCCTCAGGGGACAATGAGCAGTTCTTC.

V usage is TRBV14 and J usage is TRBJ1-6; no clear D. Germline lookup yields CDR1 SGHDN and CDR2 FVKESK. The CDR3 spans 14 residues. V dropped 1 base and J dropped 8 bases, with 9 bases sitting between them. The CDR3: CASSQAAIYSPLHF. In DNA, the CDR3 is TGTGCCAGCAGCCAAGCCGCCATTTATTCACCCCTCCACTTT.

Concerning this clone: Other nucleotide sequences from this sample produce the same CDR3. The chain uses TRBV30 and TRBJ2-3, with 8 bases lining up with TRBD2. Trimming cost V 3 bases and J 3 bases; bases outside gene matches: 2. Germline CDR1 and CDR2: GTSNPN and SVGIG (reference sequence). CDR3 length: 13 residues. CDR3 region: CAWSPGGTDTQYF. CDR3 bases: TGTGCCTGGAGCCCGGGGGGGACAGATACGCAGTATTTT.

This rearrangement joins TRBV5-1 to TRBJ1-1; D might be TRBD1 (5 bases). The ends were cut back, 0 bases at V and 2 bases at J, with 8 bases in the middle. CDR3 length: 14 residues. Germline V CDR1 and CDR2: SGHRS, YFSETQ. CDR3 in amino acids: CASSLGDRNTEAFF. Written as DNA, the CDR3 is TGCGCCAGCAGCTTGGGGGACCGTAACACTGAAGCTTTCTTT.

In its sample, this clone was seen a few times. The chain has TRBV10-2 and TRBJ2-3; D may be TRBD2 (7 bases). This CDR3 has 15 residues. Germline CDR1 WSHSY, CDR2 SAAADI. Between the trimmed V and J ends, which lost 6 bases and 2 bases, there was a span of 15 bases. The CDR3 sequence: CASRTGGPFTDTQYF. CDR3 sequence (DNA): TGCGCCAGCAGAACCGGGGGGCCGTTCACAGATACGCAGTATTTT.

This sequence joins TRBV12-5 and TRBJ1-2; D perhaps matches TRBD1 (6 bases). The V and J ends lost 5 bases and 4 bases respectively, with 14 bases between them. The CDR3 runs 14 residues. Germline V CDR1 and CDR2: LGHNT, FRNRAP. The CDR3 here is CASGLRRGGYGYTF. DNA for the CDR3: TGTGCTAGTGGTCTTCGGCGAGGGGGCTATGGCTACACCTTC.

The gene calls are TRBV7-3 and TRBJ2-1; 12 bases align to TRBD2. Germline V gene sequence: CDR1 SGHTA, CDR2 FQGTGA. CDR3 length: 17 residues. The junction had 10 bases not matched to a gene; V was cut back by 6 bases and J by 4 bases. In DNA, the CDR3 is TGTGCCAGCAGTCAAAGGACTAGCGGGGCATCTTACAATGAGCAGTTCTTC. Its protein is CASSQRTSGASYNEQFF.

This sequence joins TRBV29-1 and TRBJ1-4; the D is unclear. V was shortened by 5 bases and J by 5 bases, with 9 bases between the two germline ends. Germline assignment: CDR1 SQVTM and CDR2 ANQGSEA. The CDR3 spans 12 residues. The CDR3 sequence is CSVQGPNEKLFF. In DNA, the CDR3 is TGCAGCGTTCAAGGGCCCAATGAAAAACTGTTTTTT.

Points on this clone: Other DNA sequences in the sample encode the same CDR3. V is TRBV2 and J is TRBJ1-1; no definite D call. V gave up 4 bases and J gave up 1 base, with 4 bases separating them. The length of the CDR3 is 12 residues. Per germline, CDR1 SNHLY and CDR2 FYNNEI. This chain's CDR3 is CASSAPNTEAFF. CDR3 sequence (DNA): TGTGCCAGCAGTGCCCCGAACACTGAAGCTTTCTTT.

This clone came up once. This sample includes further DNA sequences coding for the same CDR3. The J gene is TRBJ2-3, the V gene TRBV20-1; D not resolved. The germline V and J ends were trimmed by 6 bases and 2 bases, with 3 bases remaining between them. Per the germline V gene, CDR1 is DFQATT and CDR2 is SNEGSKA (reference sequence). The CDR3 loop spans 10 amino acids. The CDR3 region is CSATTDTQYF. DNA for the CDR3: TGCAGTGCCACCACAGATACGCAGTATTTT.

The V gene is TRBV14, the J gene TRBJ2-5, with a tentative D call TRBD1 (5 bases). This CDR3 comprises 15 residues. Per germline, CDR1 SGHDN and CDR2 FVKESK. V was trimmed by 1 base and J by 4 bases, leaving 13 bases between them. CDR3 nucleotide sequence: TGTGCCAGCAGCCAAGTTCTAGGGGTTGGAGAGACCCAGTACTTC. It specifies CASSQVLGVGETQYF.

The genes are TRBV19 and TRBJ2-6; no definite D call. Deletions cut 7 bases from V and 0 bases from J, with 10 bases between. There are 15 residues in the CDR3. CDR1 is LNHDA and CDR2 is SQIVND in the germline V gene (reference sequence). The CDR3 loop reads CASTPVHSGANVLTF. CDR3 sequence (DNA): TGTGCCAGTACTCCGGTTCACTCTGGGGCCAACGTCCTGACTTTC.

This CDR3 reads CAWSSRARADTQYF. The CDR3 DNA is TGTGCCTGGAGCTCGAGGGCTCGGGCAGATACGCAGTATTTT. The chain uses TRBV30 and TRBJ2-3, with D tentatively TRBD2 (5 bases). Looked up from germline, CDR1 is GTSNPN and CDR2 is SVGIG (reference sequence). This CDR3 is built from 14 residues. V was trimmed by 3 bases and J by 4 bases, leaving 14 bases between them.

The V and J genes are TRBV29-1 and TRBJ2-7; D is perhaps TRBD2 (6 bases). The CDR3 runs 15 residues. Trimming stripped 3 bases from V and 3 bases from J, with 18 bases between. Germline CDR1 and CDR2: SQVTM and ANQGSEA. In DNA, the CDR3 is TGCAGCGTTGACTTGGGGGGAGCAGGGTACTACGAGCAGTACTTC. Protein: CSVDLGGAGYYEQYF.

The J gene is TRBJ2-7, the V gene TRBV19, with D perhaps being TRBD1 or TRBD2 (6 bases each). Germline CDR1 LNHDA, CDR2 SQIVND (reference sequence). The CDR3 totals 12 residues. Trimming took 6 bases from V and 3 from J, leaving 9 bases between them. This chain's CDR3 is CASSGGIYEQYF. The CDR3, as DNA: TGTGCCAGTAGCGGGGGCATCTACGAGCAGTACTTC.

The chain links TRBV29-1 to TRBJ1-5, with 8 bases identical to TRBD1. The CDR3 spans 13 residues. Germline-derived CDR1 and CDR2 are SQVTM and ANQGSEA. Unmatched junction bases numbered 4, after V lost 4 bases and J lost 5 bases. In DNA, the CDR3 is TGCAGCGTTGTGACAGGGGTTCATCAGCCCCAGCATTTT. Its protein is CSVVTGVHQPQHF. The variable domain in full, completed from reference TRBV29-1 and TRBJ1-5, reads SAVISQKPSRDICQRGTSLTIQCQVDSQVTMMFWYRQQPGQSLTLIATANQGSEATYESGFVIDKFPISRPNLTFSTLTVSNMSPEDSSIYLCSVVTGVHQPQHFGDGTRLSIL.

This clone was counted between two and nine times. CDR3 nucleotides: TGTGCCAGCCTACCTCGGCGGGGTTCCTACGGCTACACCTTC. Residues: CASLPRRGSYGYTF. The J gene is TRBJ1-2, the V gene TRBV6-5; D gene ambiguous. This CDR3 region has 14 residues. Per germline, CDR1 MNHEY and CDR2 SVGAGI. The V and J ends lost 8 bases and 8 bases respectively, with 21 bases between them.